The 10 T cell receptor beta chains given below trace back to one sample, sequenced in a study of cytomegalovirus exposure and HLA in healthy donors. With 60 Vbeta and 13 Jbeta primers, the PCR was carried out. The table came from immunoSEQ multiplex PCR; TCRdb's copy has only in-frame clones and leaves some out. The table records around 150,000 clones, more than 75% of them present only once. Input material: PBMCs. All receptors come from a human donor in good health.

The genes are TRBV19 and TRBJ1-6, with D unclear. Trimming removed 3 bases at V and 5 bases at J, with 8 bases between. The germline CDR1 and CDR2 sequences are LNHDA and SQIVND (reference sequence). The CDR3 has 14 residues. The CDR3 DNA reads TGTGCCAGTAGTATGTTCCAGGATAATTCACCCCTCCACTTT. This gives the protein CASSMFQDNSPLHF.

The V call is TRBV9, the J call TRBJ2-3; weak D call: TRBD1 (7 bases). Trimming shortened V by 1 base and J by 1 base, and 25 bases separated the two germline ends. The CDR3 is 20 amino acids. Germline lookup yields CDR1 SGDLS and CDR2 YYNGEE. This CDR3 is CASSVNSRGEPTEGTDTQYF. For the CDR3, the DNA is TGTGCCAGCAGCGTAAATAGCAGGGGGGAACCCACCGAGGGCACAGATACGCAGTATTTT.

The chain uses TRBV19 and TRBJ1-5; 9 bases match TRBD1. V was clipped by 0 bases and J by 4 bases; unmatched bases: 4. CDR3 size: 16 residues. Germline CDR1 is LNHDA and CDR2 is SQIVND (reference sequence). The DNA of the CDR3 is TGTGCCAGTAGTATAGATCGAGGACAGGGGAATCAGCCCCAGCATTTT. It yields the protein CASSIDRGQGNQPQHF.

The rearrangement joins TRBV2 to TRBJ2-2, with D possibly matching TRBD1 (6 bases). The CDR3 length is 14 residues. Between the trimmed V and J ends, which lost 7 bases and 6 bases, there was a span of 15 bases. The V gene's germline CDR1 is SNHLY and CDR2 FYNNEI. CDR3 amino acids: CASILTGFAGELFF. CDR3 sequence (DNA): TGTGCCAGCATATTGACAGGTTTCGCCGGGGAGCTGTTTTTT.

V usage is TRBV7-2 and J usage is TRBJ2-5, with D possibly TRBD2 on 5 matching bases. Germline V CDR1 and CDR2: SGHTA, FQGNSA. The CDR3 has 13 amino acids. V lost 5 bases and J 5 bases, leaving 12 bases between the germline ends. CDR3 sequence (DNA): TGTGCCAGCAGCCTAGGACTCAAGGAGACCCAGTACTTC. Amino acids: CASSLGLKETQYF.

The chain is built from TRBV18 and TRBJ2-5; D remains unclear. Looked up from germline, CDR1 is KGHSH and CDR2 is LQKENI. This CDR3 has 14 amino acids. V lost 2 bases and J 1 base, leaving 8 bases between the germline ends. The CDR3: CASSPVGIQETQYF. In DNA form, the CDR3 reads TGTGCCAGCTCACCAGTCGGTATCCAAGAGACCCAGTACTTC.

The chain recombines TRBV19 with TRBJ2-2, with unresolved D. The CDR3 contains 14 residues. Germline V gene data show CDR1 as LNHDA and CDR2 as SQIVND (reference sequence). The V gene lost 3 bases and the J gene lost 5 bases, with 10 bases spanning the gap. The CDR3 loop is CASSIQARTGELFF. The CDR3 coding sequence is TGTGCCAGTAGTATCCAGGCCAGGACCGGGGAGCTGTTTTTT.

The V call is TRBV15, the J call TRBJ1-2; 7 bases agree with TRBD1. This CDR3 contains 16 residues. Germline V gives CDR1 LNHNV, CDR2 YYDKDF (reference sequence). The V segment lost 1 base and the J segment 4 bases; nucleotides outside the gene matches: 9. The CDR3 DNA sequence: TGTGCCACCAGCAGAGGCCGTAAAAGGGACAGCTATGGCTACACCTTC. It codes for CATSRGRKRDSYGYTF.

DNA of the CDR3: TGTGCCAGCAGTCCCTTTACTTCTAGCACAGATACGCAGTATTTT. Protein product: CASSPFTSSTDTQYF. This chain joins TRBV2 and TRBJ2-3; no definite D call. This CDR3 is 15 amino acids long. Germline CDR1 SNHLY, CDR2 FYNNEI. V was clipped by 5 bases and J by 0 bases, with 12 bases between them. The full variable domain, completed using reference TRBV2 and TRBJ2-3, is EPEVTQTPSHQVTQMGQEVILRCVPISNHLYFYWYRQILGQKVEFLVSFYNNEISEKSEIFDDQFSVERPDGSNFTLKIRSTKLEDSAMYFCASSPFTSSTDTQYFGPGTRLTVL.

This clone was seen more than once but under ten times. This chain links TRBV28 with TRBJ1-2, with 8 bases matching TRBD1. Per the germline V gene, CDR1 is MDHEN and CDR2 is SYDVKM. The CDR3 is made up of 16 amino acids. With 3 bases clipped from V and 4 bases from J, the junction kept 10 bases outside the gene matches. CDR3 loop: CASSFASPQGGYGYTF. The CDR3 region has the DNA TGTGCCAGCAGTTTTGCTTCACCACAGGGGGGCTATGGCTACACCTTC.